This T cell receptor (beta chain) is drawn from a study of technical replicates of blood from a few donors. CDR1 is KGHSH and CDR2 is LQKENI in the germline V gene. Trimming left V 2 bases short and J 6 bases short, with 7 bases between. The CDR3 contains 12 residues. This clone appeared a few times. Profiled with immunoSEQ multiplex PCR; TCRdb holds only in-frame clones, not every one. The data show about 100,000 clones, with around 95% seen just once and 0.22% held by the top ten. Source material: T cells isolated from PBMCs. This sequence was found in a human donor in good health. The chain combines TRBV18 with TRBJ1-1, with unresolved D. DNA of the CDR3: TGTGCCAGCTCACCAGCGGGCGCTGAAGCTTTCTTT. Its protein is CASSPAGAEAFF.